These 25 T cell receptor beta chains originate from one sample sequenced in a study of OX40 agonist ivuxolimab in advanced cancers. Method: immunoSEQ multiplex PCR; TCRdb's copy keeps in-frame clones and lacks some. The sample has about 73,000 clones, roughly 90% seen once; the top ten hold 0.7% to 1%. The sample consisted of CD4+ or CD8+ T cells sorted from blood, taken in a trial of the OX40 agonist ivuxolimab. All receptors derive from an adult with an advanced solid tumor such as melanoma, head and neck, liver or kidney cancer.

The sample holds one count of this clone. J is TRBJ2-2 and V is TRBV19, with D maybe TRBD1 (5 bases). This CDR3 region has 14 residues. The germline V gene has CDR1 LNHDA and CDR2 SQIVND (reference sequence). The ends were cut back, 7 bases at V and 4 bases at J, with 13 bases in the middle. The CDR3 reads CASISSRVTGELFF. CDR3 coding DNA: TGTGCCAGTATCTCATCCAGGGTCACCGGGGAGCTGTTTTTT.

This clone has just one count. The CDR3 sequence: CASSLAWGLGTGELFF. For the CDR3, the DNA is TGTGCCAGCAGCTTAGCTTGGGGGTTGGGAACCGGGGAGCTGTTTTTT. The chain links TRBV7-2 to TRBJ2-2; D possibly matches TRBD1 or TRBD2 (5 bases each). The CDR3 spans 16 residues. In germline, CDR1 is SGHTA, CDR2 FQGNSA. Trimming pared 0 bases from V and 5 bases from J, leaving 13 bases between.

J is TRBJ1-2 and V is TRBV11-2; D may be TRBD1 (6 bases). Looked up from germline, CDR1 is SGHAT and CDR2 is FQNNGV. V dropped 1 base and J dropped 4 bases, with 10 bases sitting between them. The CDR3 covers 14 residues. The CDR3 reads CASSLAGVSYGYTF. The CDR3 bases are TGTGCCAGCAGCTTAGCAGGGGTCTCCTATGGCTACACCTTC. Using reference TRBV11-2 and TRBJ1-2 for the parts outside the CDR3, the full variable domain is EAGVAQSPRYKIIEKRQSVAFWCNPISGHATLYWYQQILGQGPKLLIQFQNNGVVDDSQLPKDRFSAERLKGVDSTLKIQPAKLEDSAVYLCASSLAGVSYGYTFGSGTRLTVV.

This chain connects TRBV15 to TRBJ2-3; no firm D call. Deletions cut 5 bases from V and 5 bases from J, with 5 bases between. Germline V gives CDR1 LNHNV, CDR2 YYDKDF (reference sequence). The CDR3 covers 11 residues. Here the CDR3 DNA reads TGTGCCACCAGCGTAGGAGATACGCAGTATTTT. It is translated as CATSVGDTQYF.

The table lists this clone with a count of one. V is TRBV7-6 and J is TRBJ1-3; 8 nucleotides agree with TRBD1. Germline-derived CDR1 and CDR2 are SGHVS and FNYEAQ. Losses at the gene ends were 4 bases for V and 10 bases for J; bases not matched to a gene: 12. The CDR3 has 15 amino acids. CDR3 residues: CASSSASQGAGTIYF. CDR3 nucleotides: TGTGCCAGCAGCTCCGCCTCGCAGGGGGCGGGTACCATATATTTT. The full variable domain, in which reference TRBV7-6 and TRBJ1-3 provide the parts outside the CDR3, is GAGVSQSPRYKVTKRGQDVALRCDPISGHVSLYWYRQALGQGPEFLTYFNYEAQQDKSGLPNDRFSAERPEGSISTLTIQRTEQRDSAMYRCASSSASQGAGTIYFGEGSWLTVV.

This chain joins TRBV5-4 and TRBJ2-1; 10 nucleotides match TRBD2. Germline values: CDR1 SGHNT, CDR2 YYREEE (reference sequence). V shed 3 bases, J shed 0 bases, and the junction held 6 bases outside the gene matches. The CDR3 has 17 residues. CDR3 in amino acids: CASSWDLAGGSYNEQFF. The CDR3 DNA follows: TGTGCCAGCAGCTGGGACTTAGCGGGAGGCTCCTACAATGAGCAGTTCTTC. Using reference TRBV5-4 and TRBJ2-1 for the parts outside the CDR3, the full variable domain is ETGVTQSPTHLIKTRGQQVTLRCSSQSGHNTVSWYQQALGQGPQFIFQYYREEENGRGNFPPRFSGLQFPNYSSELNVNALELDDSALYLCASSWDLAGGSYNEQFFGPGTRLTVL.

The chain uses TRBV30 and TRBJ1-4; TRBD1 is a possible D gene (5 bases). CDR3 length: 15 amino acids. The V end was cut by 5 bases, the J end by 7 bases, with 20 bases between. Germline-derived CDR1 and CDR2 are GTSNPN and SVGIG (reference sequence). The CDR3 spells CAWRRRDLRIEKLFF. For the CDR3, the DNA is TGTGCCTGGCGGAGGAGGGACCTGAGGATTGAAAAACTGTTTTTT.

This clone was detected only a few times. The V call is TRBV19, the J call TRBJ2-3; possibly TRBD2 for D (7 bases). In germline, CDR1 is LNHDA, CDR2 SQIVND (reference sequence). Trimming removed 1 base at V and 0 bases at J, with 14 bases between. This CDR3 has 17 amino acids. The CDR3 reads CASSIARGALSTDTQYF. The DNA of the CDR3 is TGTGCCAGTAGTATAGCCCGGGGGGCGCTCAGCACAGATACGCAGTATTTT.

The chain links TRBV7-8 to TRBJ2-1, with no clear D. CDR1 is SGHVS and CDR2 is FQNEAQ in the germline V gene. Trimming stripped 5 bases from V and 5 bases from J, with 10 bases between. The CDR3 loop spans 13 amino acids. The CDR3 DNA is TGTGCCAGCAGCGTTCAAGCCCACAATGAGCAGTTCTTC. This sequence encodes CASSVQAHNEQFF.

This rearrangement joins TRBV28 to TRBJ2-5; D assignment may be TRBD1 or TRBD2 (6 bases each). The germline V and J ends were trimmed by 5 bases and 4 bases, with 17 bases remaining between them. This CDR3 comprises 15 residues. Germline CDR1 MDHEN, CDR2 SYDVKM. The DNA for the CDR3 is TGTGCCAGCAGTGGGGGCGGTCAGGGAGGAGAGACCCAGTACTTC. Amino acids: CASSGGGQGGETQYF.

The chain combines TRBV5-1 with TRBJ2-7; possible D gene TRBD2, 6 bases. Trimming took 2 bases from V and 2 from J, leaving 8 bases between them. CDR3 length: 13 residues. Germline-derived CDR1 and CDR2 are SGHRS and YFSETQ. In DNA, the CDR3 is TGCGCCAGCAGCTTTGGAGGGACCTACGAGCAGTACTTC. Translated: CASSFGGTYEQYF.

The chain has TRBV11-2 and TRBJ2-1, with D perhaps given as TRBD1 or TRBD2 (5 bases each). Trimming left V 1 base short and J 14 bases short, with 15 bases between. Germline V gives CDR1 SGHAT, CDR2 FQNNGV. This CDR3 comprises 13 residues. The CDR3 bases are TGTGCCAGCAGCTTAGCGGGAATGAGGGGCGAGTTCTTC. This gives the protein CASSLAGMRGEFF.

The chain uses TRBV7-9 and TRBJ1-4; possibly TRBD1 for D (6 bases). Trimming cost V 5 bases and J 7 bases, with 20 bases left between them. The CDR3 runs to 16 residues. Germline lookup yields CDR1 SEHNR and CDR2 FQNEAQ (reference sequence). The CDR3 spells CASSPNLGTSGEKLFF. DNA of the CDR3: TGTGCCAGCAGCCCGAATCTAGGGACATCGGGTGAAAAACTGTTTTTT.

The J gene is TRBJ1-2, the V gene TRBV28, with D perhaps matching TRBD1 (5 bases). Trimming took off 5 bases at V and 8 bases at J, with 15 bases between the two ends. The germline CDR1 and CDR2 sequences are MDHEN and SYDVKM. This CDR3 has 13 amino acids. CDR3 sequence reads: CASSPNTRGGYTF. CDR3 nucleotide sequence: TGTGCCAGCAGTCCAAACACCCGGGGGGGCTACACCTTC.

This clone has only one observation. The chain couples TRBV18 to TRBJ1-3; D remains ambiguous. The germline V and J ends were trimmed by 0 bases and 0 bases, with 12 bases remaining between them. CDR3 size: 17 residues. Germline V CDR1 and CDR2: KGHSH, LQKENI. In DNA form, the CDR3 reads TGTGCCAGCTCACCACCCCTAAAGGGCCTCTCTGGAAACACCATATATTTT. This gives the protein CASSPPLKGLSGNTIYF.

The rearrangement uses TRBV5-8 and TRBJ2-1, with a possible D match to TRBD2 (6 bases). Germline values: CDR1 SGHTS, CDR2 YDEGEE. The CDR3 runs 15 residues. Trimming shortened V by 4 bases and J by 5 bases, and 16 bases separated the two germline ends. CDR3 sequence (DNA): TGTGCCAGCAGCCCACCTGCGGGGAGGAACAATGAGCAGTTCTTC. Its protein product is CASSPPAGRNNEQFF.

The chain employs TRBV10-3 and TRBJ1-1; the D is unclear. CDR1 and CDR2 from the germline V gene are ENHRY and SYGVKD. Trimming removed 7 bases from V and 4 bases from J, with 10 bases in between. CDR3 length: 12 residues. CDR3 coding DNA: TGTGCCATCACCTTTGACGGCACTGAAGCTTTCTTT. Encoded protein: CAITFDGTEAFF.

In this sample, this clone turned up a few times. This same CDR3 is encoded by further DNA sequences in the sample. The genes are TRBV28 and TRBJ1-5, with 7 nucleotides matching TRBD1. The germline V gene encodes CDR1 MDHEN and CDR2 SYDVKM. The J segment lost 6 bases and the V segment lost 7 bases, leaving 6 bases of the junction unmatched. CDR3 length: 13 residues. CDR3 DNA sequence: TGTGCCAGCAACCTACAGGGGACTCAGCCCCAGCATTTT. Residues: CASNLQGTQPQHF.

The chain has TRBV6-5 and TRBJ2-1; D possibly matches TRBD1 or TRBD2 (5 bases each). Per the germline V gene, CDR1 is MNHEY and CDR2 is SVGAGI. V was cut by 10 bases and J by 6 bases, with 19 bases left in between. The CDR3 is 14 amino acids. The CDR3 region has the DNA TGTGCCATCCTTCCCCCGGGGCCCGTCAATGAGCAGTTCTTC. Protein: CAILPPGPVNEQFF.

CDR3 nucleotide sequence: TGTGCCAGCAGCTTAGCCGGGACAGGGACCTACGAGCAGTACTTC. This translates into CASSLAGTGTYEQYF. This chain uses TRBV7-2 with TRBJ2-7; the match to TRBD1 covers 9 bases. Germline values: CDR1 SGHTA, CDR2 FQGNSA. V shed 0 bases and J 2 bases; nucleotides not matched to a gene: 2. This CDR3 is built from 15 residues.

The V and J genes are TRBV30 and TRBJ2-7; the D gene is possibly TRBD1 (6 bases). Trimming cost V 0 bases and J 4 bases, with 16 bases left between them. Germline V gives CDR1 GTSNPN, CDR2 SVGIG (reference sequence). This CDR3 comprises 15 residues. CDR3 nucleotide sequence: TGTGCCTGGAGTGTATCCCCTGGACAGTGGTACGAGCAGTACTTC. Its translation is CAWSVSPGQWYEQYF. Filled out from reference TRBV30 and TRBJ2-7, the complete variable domain reads SQTIHQWPATLVQPVGSPLSLECTVEGTSNPNLYWYRQAAGRGLQLLFYSVGIGQISSEVPQNLSASRPQDRQFILSSKKLLLSDSGFYLCAWSVSPGQWYEQYFGPGTRLTVT.

CDR3 DNA sequence: TGCAGTGCTCTGGGAGGGGAGACCCAGTACTTC. Residues: CSALGGETQYF. The chain links TRBV20-1 to TRBJ2-5, with TRBD2 matching over 7 bases. Trimming took 5 bases from V and 5 from J; bases not matched to a gene: 2. Germline values: CDR1 DFQATT, CDR2 SNEGSKA (reference sequence). CDR3 size: 11 residues.

The gene calls are TRBV2 and TRBJ1-2; D possibly corresponds to TRBD1 (5 bases). CDR1 and CDR2 (germline): SNHLY, FYNNEI. The V end lost 3 bases, the J end lost 4 bases, and 9 bases lay between the germline ends. This CDR3 has 13 amino acids. CDR3 sequence: CASSEGQPYGYTF. As DNA, the CDR3 is TGTGCCAGCAGTGAGGGGCAGCCCTATGGCTACACCTTC.

The gene calls are TRBV7-3 and TRBJ1-1; no definite D call. Germline values: CDR1 SGHTA, CDR2 FQGTGA. Trimming left V 3 bases short and J 2 bases short, with 7 bases between. This CDR3 region has 13 residues. CDR3 sequence (DNA): TGTGCCAGCAGCTTCGCGGATAACACTGAAGCTTTCTTT. It encodes CASSFADNTEAFF.

The chain couples TRBV30 to TRBJ2-7; D is unclear. The CDR3 totals 12 residues. V lost 3 bases and J lost 2, with 8 bases in between. Per germline, CDR1 GTSNPN and CDR2 SVGIG (reference sequence). CDR3 region: CAWSVVPYEQYF. CDR3 nucleotide sequence: TGTGCCTGGAGCGTGGTTCCCTACGAGCAGTACTTC.